Shown below are 19 T cell receptor beta chains from a single sample sequenced in a study of blood T cell repertoires in COVID-19. Clones were sequenced by immunoSEQ multiplex PCR, and TCRdb holds only the in-frame ones, with some missing. This table holds 110,000 or so clones, around 85% found once. Specimen: peripheral blood. The receptors stem from a woman aged 60-75 years with COVID-19, enrolled during active disease.

The V and J genes are TRBV18 and TRBJ1-1; no definite D call. V lost 4 bases to trimming and J lost 5 bases, with 11 bases between them. The germline gives CDR1 KGHSH, CDR2 LQKENI. The CDR3 runs to 13 residues. The CDR3 nucleotides read TGTGCCAGCTCACGGGAACGGGAAACTGAAGCTTTCTTT. Its protein is CASSRERETEAFF.

This clone was counted a single time. The chain uses TRBV6-5 and TRBJ2-2; possible D gene TRBD2, 6 bases. V was shortened by 8 bases and J by 0 bases, with 10 bases between the two germline ends. CDR3 length equals 14 residues. Germline CDR1 is MNHEY and CDR2 is SVGAGI. This chain's CDR3 is CASAGSANTGELFF. CDR3 in DNA: TGTGCCAGCGCGGGATCGGCGAACACCGGGGAGCTGTTTTTT.

This clone appeared once. The rearrangement joins TRBV4-1 to TRBJ1-2; TRBD1 might be the D (6 bases). CDR1 and CDR2 from the germline V gene are MGHRA and YSYEKL. The V gene lost 0 bases and the J gene lost 4 bases, with 15 bases spanning the gap. This CDR3 is 16 amino acids long. The DNA of the CDR3 is TGCGCCAGCAGCCAAGATACGGGGGGCTACCCCTATGGCTACACCTTC. This encodes CASSQDTGGYPYGYTF.

The gene calls are TRBV19 and TRBJ1-1; 8 bases fit TRBD1. The CDR3 has 16 amino acids. The V segment lost 2 bases and the J segment 3 bases; nucleotides outside the gene matches: 8. From germline, CDR1 is LNHDA and CDR2 SQIVND (reference sequence). CDR3 residues: CASSITWTGWDTEAFF. Written as DNA, the CDR3 is TGTGCCAGTAGTATAACATGGACAGGGTGGGACACTGAAGCTTTCTTT.

CDR3 DNA: TGCGCCAGCAGCTTGAACTACCTGGGACTAGCGGACGAGCAGTACTTC. Translated: CASSLNYLGLADEQYF. The chain links TRBV5-1 to TRBJ2-7; 11 positions agree with TRBD2. Germline assignment: CDR1 SGHRS and CDR2 YFSETQ. The CDR3 covers 16 residues. V gave up 1 base and J gave up 5 bases; unmatched junction bases: 8.

The chain is built from TRBV3-1 (or the pseudogene TRBV3-2) and TRBJ1-5; 9 bases map to TRBD1. V dropped 3 bases and J dropped 0; count of bases not matched to a gene: 9. The germline V gene encodes CDR1 LGHDT and CDR2 YNNKEL (reference sequence). The CDR3 has 18 amino acids. CDR3 in DNA: TGTGCCAGCAGCCATACCGGGACAGGGTACTATAGCAATCAGCCCCAGCATTTT. It encodes CASSHTGTGYYSNQPQHF.

The rearrangement links TRBV7-3 to TRBJ2-5; weak D call: TRBD1 (6 bases). Trimming took off 4 bases at V and 2 bases at J, with 8 bases between the two ends. CDR1 SGHTA and CDR2 FQGTGA come from the germline V gene. The CDR3 runs 13 residues. CDR3 region: CASSSGQQETQYF. In DNA form, the CDR3 reads TGTGCCAGCAGCTCCGGACAGCAAGAGACCCAGTACTTC.

V usage is TRBV12-3 or TRBV12-4 and J usage is TRBJ1-6; D remains unclear. The CDR3 runs to 13 residues. Trimming cost V 4 bases and J 13 bases, with 14 bases left between them. CDR3 amino acids: CASSSPYLGPLHF. CDR3 DNA sequence: TGTGCCAGCAGTTCCCCGTATCTAGGCCCCCTCCACTTT.

V is TRBV3-1 (or the pseudogene TRBV3-2) and J is TRBJ2-7; possibly TRBD1 for D (5 bases). The V and J ends lost 1 base and 3 bases respectively, with 19 bases between them. CDR1 is LGHDT and CDR2 is YNNKEL in the germline V gene (reference sequence). This CDR3 is 17 amino acids long. The CDR3 is CASSQGPLGQGDYEQYF. The CDR3, as DNA: TGTGCCAGCAGCCAAGGCCCATTGGGGCAGGGTGACTACGAGCAGTACTTC.

A word on this clone: This specimen includes other DNA sequences encoding the same CDR3. V and J are TRBV9 and TRBJ1-5, with D unclear. Germline V gene lookup returns CDR1 SGDLS and CDR2 YYNGEE. Trimming took 0 bases from V and 4 from J, leaving 8 bases between them. The CDR3 loop spans 14 amino acids. The DNA of the CDR3 is TGTGCCAGCAGCGTAGGTGGAGAAAATCAGCCCCAGCATTTT. Its translation is CASSVGGENQPQHF.

This CDR3 is CATSSTRLLPSGGMNTEAFF. CDR3 in DNA: TGTGCCACCAGCAGTACACGTTTGCTCCCCTCGGGGGGGATGAACACTGAAGCTTTCTTT. The chain is built from TRBV15 and TRBJ1-1; D is perhaps TRBD1 (5 bases). Trimming took off 3 bases at V and 0 bases at J, with 26 bases between the two ends. The CDR3 consists of 20 residues. CDR1 and CDR2 from the germline V gene are LNHNV and YYDKDF (reference sequence).

V and J are TRBV7-9 and TRBJ2-4; a weak D match, TRBD1 (5 bases). Trimming left V 3 bases short and J 3 bases short, with 12 bases between. Per germline, CDR1 SEHNR and CDR2 FQNEAQ (reference sequence). The CDR3 is 15 amino acids. The CDR3 DNA sequence: TGTGCCAGCAGCTTTCCAGGGTTGGACAAAAACATTCAGTACTTC. It is translated as CASSFPGLDKNIQYF.

The J gene is TRBJ1-4, the V gene TRBV15; perhaps TRBD1 as D (5 bases). The V gene lost 4 bases and the J gene lost 4 bases, with 16 bases spanning the gap. CDR3 length: 16 residues. CDR1 and CDR2 from the germline V gene are LNHNV and YYDKDF (reference sequence). Written as DNA, the CDR3 is TGTGCCACCAGCAATCCTCAACATGACAGTAATGAAAAACTGTTTTTT. It encodes CATSNPQHDSNEKLFF.

The CDR3 spells CASSQDRAQPQHF. CDR3 DNA: TGTGCCAGCAGCCAAGATCGAGCTCAGCCCCAGCATTTT. The chain carries TRBV3-1 (or the pseudogene TRBV3-2) and TRBJ1-5; D remains ambiguous. The CDR3 covers 13 residues. V gave up 0 bases and J gave up 6 bases, with 6 bases separating them. The germline V gene encodes CDR1 LGHDT and CDR2 YNNKEL (reference sequence).

V and J are TRBV6-5 and TRBJ2-7, with TRBD2 identical over 12 bases. Germline values: CDR1 MNHEY, CDR2 SVGAGI. V trimming: 6 bases; J trimming: 1 base; junction bases outside the gene matches: 1. The CDR3 loop spans 14 amino acids. The CDR3 reads CASRGLAGSYEQYF. In DNA form, the CDR3 reads TGTGCCAGCAGGGGACTAGCGGGTTCCTACGAGCAGTACTTC.

J is TRBJ1-5 and V is TRBV9; 7 nucleotides match TRBD1. V trimming: 4 bases; J trimming: 2 bases; junction bases outside the gene matches: 6. Germline V gene sequence: CDR1 SGDLS, CDR2 YYNGEE. The CDR3 has 15 amino acids. The CDR3 nucleotides read TGTGCCAGCAGCACTACCGGGACAGGCAATCAGCCCCAGCATTTT. As protein: CASSTTGTGNQPQHF. The full variable domain, completed using reference TRBV9 and TRBJ1-5, is DSGVTQTPKHLITATGQRVTLRCSPRSGDLSVYWYQQSLDQGLQFLIQYYNGEERAKGNILERFSAQQFPDLHSELNLSSLELGDSALYFCASSTTGTGNQPQHFGDGTRLSIL.

The V and J genes are TRBV6-2 or TRBV6-3 and TRBJ1-2; 10 nucleotides line up with TRBD1. CDR3 length equals 18 residues. CDR1 and CDR2 from the germline V gene are MNHEY and SVGEGT. V dropped 0 bases and J dropped 4; count of bases not matched to a gene: 11. In DNA form, the CDR3 reads TGTGCCAGCAGTTACTCCGGGACAGGGGTAACTCATCTCTATGGCTACACCTTC. Protein sequence: CASSYSGTGVTHLYGYTF.

A few counts support this clone. This rearrangement joins TRBV3-1 (or the pseudogene TRBV3-2) to TRBJ1-6; 9 bases align to TRBD1. CDR3 length: 14 residues. Germline V CDR1 and CDR2: LGHDT, YNNKEL (reference sequence). The V and J ends lost 0 bases and 9 bases, in that order; junction bases with no gene match: 0. CDR3 nucleotide sequence: TGTGCCAGCAGCCAAGAGACAGGGGGTTCACCCCTCCACTTT. Translation: CASSQETGGSPLHF.

This clone was observed a handful of times. This chain connects TRBV5-6 to TRBJ1-5, with 8 bases identical to TRBD1. The CDR3 contains 14 residues. Trimming took 7 bases from V and 2 from J; bases not matched to a gene: 5. The germline V gene has CDR1 SGHDT and CDR2 YYEEEE. The CDR3 sequence: CASSRGLGNQPQHF. The CDR3 bases are TGTGCCAGCTCCAGGGGGCTAGGCAATCAGCCCCAGCATTTT.